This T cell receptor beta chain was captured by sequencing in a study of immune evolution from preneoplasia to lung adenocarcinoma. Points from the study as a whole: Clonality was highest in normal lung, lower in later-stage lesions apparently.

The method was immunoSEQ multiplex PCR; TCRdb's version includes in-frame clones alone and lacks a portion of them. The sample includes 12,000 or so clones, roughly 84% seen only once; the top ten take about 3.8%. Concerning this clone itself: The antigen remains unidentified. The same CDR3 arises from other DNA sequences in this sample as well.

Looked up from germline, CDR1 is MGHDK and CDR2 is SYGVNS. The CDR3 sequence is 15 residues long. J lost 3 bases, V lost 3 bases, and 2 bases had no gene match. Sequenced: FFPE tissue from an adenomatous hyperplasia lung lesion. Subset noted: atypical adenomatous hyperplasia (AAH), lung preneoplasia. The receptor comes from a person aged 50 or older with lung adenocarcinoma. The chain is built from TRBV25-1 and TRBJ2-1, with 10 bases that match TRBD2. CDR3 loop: CASSELAGGYNEQFF. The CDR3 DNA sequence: TGTGCCAGCAGTGAGTTAGCGGGAGGCTACAATGAGCAGTTCTTC.